What follows describes a single T cell receptor beta chain. The V gene end was trimmed by 8 bases and the J gene end by 2 bases; junction bases not matched to a gene: 9. CDR1 is MDHEN and CDR2 is SYDVKM in the germline V gene. This CDR3 is built from 15 residues. Reverse transcription of all isolated RNA meant that expressed TCRB transcripts were sequenced. Generated by immunoSEQ multiplex PCR, the TCRdb table keeps only in-frame clones and is missing some. The sample records 120,000 to 150,000 clones, about 44% being singletons. This entry is derived from a study of beta chain features in type 1 diabetes.

V gene TRBV28 combines with J gene TRBJ2-7, with TRBD1 identical over 10 bases. The receptor comes from a man aged 18 to 30 in good health. What was sequenced was Tregs from blood. CDR3 protein: CASLSSGTGAYEQYF. In DNA form, the CDR3 reads TGTGCCAGCCTGTCCTCCGGGACAGGGGCCTACGAGCAGTACTTC.